This T cell receptor beta chain was obtained from a study of blood T cell repertoires in COVID-19. Generated by immunoSEQ multiplex PCR, the TCRdb table keeps only in-frame clones and is missing some. The profile shows 200,000 to 250,000 clones, roughly 90% of them singletons. With 6 bases removed from V and 4 bases from J, the gap between germline ends came to 14 bases. This CDR3 is built from 14 residues. From germline, CDR1 is MNHEY and CDR2 SVGAGI. The J gene is TRBJ2-3, the V gene TRBV6-5; the D gene is possibly TRBD2 (6 bases). The source of this sequence is a man aged 30 to 39 who had been exposed to COVID-19. Sequencing used PBMCs or T cells enriched from blood (not recorded which). CDR3 DNA: TGTGCCAGCAGGCGGGACCTCGCCCCAGATACGCAGTATTTT. Translation gives CASRRDLAPDTQYF.